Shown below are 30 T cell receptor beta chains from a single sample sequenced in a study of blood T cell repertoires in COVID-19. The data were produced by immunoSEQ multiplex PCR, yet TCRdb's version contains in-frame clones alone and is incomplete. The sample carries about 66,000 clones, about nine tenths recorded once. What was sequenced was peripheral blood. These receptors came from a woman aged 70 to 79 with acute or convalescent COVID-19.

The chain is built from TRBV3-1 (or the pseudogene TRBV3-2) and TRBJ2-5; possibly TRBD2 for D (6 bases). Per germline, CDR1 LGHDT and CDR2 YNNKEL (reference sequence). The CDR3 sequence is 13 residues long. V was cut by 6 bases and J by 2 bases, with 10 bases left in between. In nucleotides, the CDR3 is TGTGCCAGCAGTCTAGGAGGGCAAGAGACCCAGTACTTC. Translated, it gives CASSLGGQETQYF.

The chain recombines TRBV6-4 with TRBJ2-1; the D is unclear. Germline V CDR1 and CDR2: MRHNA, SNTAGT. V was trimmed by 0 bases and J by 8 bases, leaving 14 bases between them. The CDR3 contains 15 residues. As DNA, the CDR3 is TGTGCCAGCAGTGACTCGAGAATTGCGGTACATGAGCAGTTCTTC. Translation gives CASSDSRIAVHEQFF.

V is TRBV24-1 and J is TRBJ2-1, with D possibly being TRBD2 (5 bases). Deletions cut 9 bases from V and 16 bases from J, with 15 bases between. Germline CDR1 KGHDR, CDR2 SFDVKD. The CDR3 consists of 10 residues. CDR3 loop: CATDEGVSFF. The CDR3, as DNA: TGTGCCACCGATGAGGGAGTATCTTTCTTC.

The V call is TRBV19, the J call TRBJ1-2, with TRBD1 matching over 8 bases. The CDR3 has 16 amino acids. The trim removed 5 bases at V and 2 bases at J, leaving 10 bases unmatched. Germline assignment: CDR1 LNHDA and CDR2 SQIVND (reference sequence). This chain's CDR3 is CASSLMGQAKNYGYTF. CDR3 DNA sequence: TGTGCCAGTAGTTTAATGGGACAGGCAAAGAACTATGGCTACACCTTC.

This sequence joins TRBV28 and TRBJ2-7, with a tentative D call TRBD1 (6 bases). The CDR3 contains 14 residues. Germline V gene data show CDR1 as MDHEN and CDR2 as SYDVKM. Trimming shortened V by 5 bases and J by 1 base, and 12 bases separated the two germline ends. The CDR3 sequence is CASSPPTGSYEQYF. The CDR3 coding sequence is TGTGCCAGCAGTCCCCCGACAGGATCCTACGAGCAGTACTTC.

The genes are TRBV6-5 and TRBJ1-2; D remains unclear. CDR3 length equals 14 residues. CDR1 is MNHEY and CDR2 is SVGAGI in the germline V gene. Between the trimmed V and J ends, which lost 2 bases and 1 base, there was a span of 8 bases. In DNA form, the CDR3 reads TGTGCCAGCAGTTACGATCGCGGTAACTATGGCTACACCTTC. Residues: CASSYDRGNYGYTF.

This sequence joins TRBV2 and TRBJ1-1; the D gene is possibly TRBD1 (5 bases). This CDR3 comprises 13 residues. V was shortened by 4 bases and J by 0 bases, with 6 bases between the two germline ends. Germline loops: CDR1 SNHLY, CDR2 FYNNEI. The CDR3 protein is CASSGQMNTEAFF. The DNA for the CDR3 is TGTGCCAGCAGTGGACAGATGAACACTGAAGCTTTCTTT.

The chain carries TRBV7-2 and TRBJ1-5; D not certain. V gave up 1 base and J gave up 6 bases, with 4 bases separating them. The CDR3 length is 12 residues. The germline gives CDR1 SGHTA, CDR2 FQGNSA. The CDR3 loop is CASSLGGQPQHF. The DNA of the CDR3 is TGTGCCAGCAGCTTAGGCGGTCAGCCCCAGCATTTT.

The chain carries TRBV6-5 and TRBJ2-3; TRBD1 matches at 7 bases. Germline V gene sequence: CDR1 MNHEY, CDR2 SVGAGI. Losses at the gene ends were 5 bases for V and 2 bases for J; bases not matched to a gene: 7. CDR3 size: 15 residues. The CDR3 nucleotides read TGTGCCAGCAGTCCAGACAGGGTTCCCACAGATACGCAGTATTTT. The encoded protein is CASSPDRVPTDTQYF.

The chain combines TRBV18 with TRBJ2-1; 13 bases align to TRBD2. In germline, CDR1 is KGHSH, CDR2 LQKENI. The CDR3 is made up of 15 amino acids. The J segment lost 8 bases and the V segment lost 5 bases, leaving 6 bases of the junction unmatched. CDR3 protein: CASSITSGGADEQFF. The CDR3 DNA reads TGTGCCAGCTCAATCACTAGCGGGGGGGCCGATGAGCAGTTCTTC.

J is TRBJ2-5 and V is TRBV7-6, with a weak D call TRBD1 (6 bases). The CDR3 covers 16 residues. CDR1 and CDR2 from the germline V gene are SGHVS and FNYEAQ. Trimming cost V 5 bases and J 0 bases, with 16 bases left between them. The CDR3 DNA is TGTGCCAGCAGCCCAGGACAGATATCTTACCAAGAGACCCAGTACTTC. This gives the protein CASSPGQISYQETQYF.

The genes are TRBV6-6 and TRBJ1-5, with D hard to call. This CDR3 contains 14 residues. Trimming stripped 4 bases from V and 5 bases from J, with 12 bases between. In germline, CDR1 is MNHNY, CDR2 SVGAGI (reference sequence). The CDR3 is CASSFTLEDQPQHF. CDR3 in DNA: TGTGCCAGCAGTTTCACCTTAGAAGATCAGCCCCAGCATTTT.

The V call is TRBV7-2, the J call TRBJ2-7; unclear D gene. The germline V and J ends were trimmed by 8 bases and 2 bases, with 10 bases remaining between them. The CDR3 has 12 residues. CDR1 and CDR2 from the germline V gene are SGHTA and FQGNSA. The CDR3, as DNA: TGTGCCAGCGCGGCGTCCCCCTACGAGCAGTACTTC. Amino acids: CASAASPYEQYF.

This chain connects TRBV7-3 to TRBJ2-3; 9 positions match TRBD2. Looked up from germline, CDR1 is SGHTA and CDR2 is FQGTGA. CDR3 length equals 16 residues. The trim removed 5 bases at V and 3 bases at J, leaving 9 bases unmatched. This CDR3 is CASSRLIAGETDTQYF. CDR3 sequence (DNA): TGTGCCAGCAGCCGGCTCATAGCGGGAGAAACAGATACGCAGTATTTT.

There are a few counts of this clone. The CDR3 coding sequence is TGTGCCAGTAGACCGGGACAGGCGTACAATGAGCAGTTCTTC. Protein: CASRPGQAYNEQFF. The chain employs TRBV27 and TRBJ2-1; 8 nucleotides line up with TRBD1. The CDR3 extends over 14 amino acids. The germline V gene encodes CDR1 MNHEY and CDR2 SMNVEV (reference sequence). The ends lost 9 bases at V and 4 bases at J; junction bases unmatched: 8.

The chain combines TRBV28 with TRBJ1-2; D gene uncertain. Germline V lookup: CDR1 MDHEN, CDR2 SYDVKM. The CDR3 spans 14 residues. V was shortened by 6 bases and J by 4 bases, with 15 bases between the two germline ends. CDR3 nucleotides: TGTGCCAGCAGCTCCCACGGGTGGTTCTATGGCTACACCTTC. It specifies CASSSHGWFYGYTF.

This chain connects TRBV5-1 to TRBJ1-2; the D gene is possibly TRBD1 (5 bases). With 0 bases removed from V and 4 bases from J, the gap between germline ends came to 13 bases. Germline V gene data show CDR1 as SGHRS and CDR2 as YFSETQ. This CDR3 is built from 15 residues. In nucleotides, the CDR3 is TGCGCCAGCAGCTTGGCGGGGGGAGGTAGCTATGGCTACACCTTC. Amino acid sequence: CASSLAGGGSYGYTF.

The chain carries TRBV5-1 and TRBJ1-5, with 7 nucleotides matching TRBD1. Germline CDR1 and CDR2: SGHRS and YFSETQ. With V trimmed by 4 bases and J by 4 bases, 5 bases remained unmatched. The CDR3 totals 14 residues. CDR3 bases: TGCGCCAGCAGCCCGACAGGGCCGAATCAGCCCCAGCATTTT. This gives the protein CASSPTGPNQPQHF.

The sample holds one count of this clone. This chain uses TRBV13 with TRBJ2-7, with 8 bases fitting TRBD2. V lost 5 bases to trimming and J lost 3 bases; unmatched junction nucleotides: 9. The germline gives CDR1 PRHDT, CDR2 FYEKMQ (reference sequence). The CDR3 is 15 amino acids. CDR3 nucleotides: TGTGCCAGCAGCACCAGTCCGGGGGGGGTCTACGAGCAGTACTTC. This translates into CASSTSPGGVYEQYF.

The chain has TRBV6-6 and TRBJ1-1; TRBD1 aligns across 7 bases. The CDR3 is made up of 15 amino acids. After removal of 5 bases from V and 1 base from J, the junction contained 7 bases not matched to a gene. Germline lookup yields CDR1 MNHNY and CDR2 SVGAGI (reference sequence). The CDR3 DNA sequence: TGTGCCAGCAGTCGCAGGGACAGCCGGAACACTGAAGCTTTCTTT. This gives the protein CASSRRDSRNTEAFF.

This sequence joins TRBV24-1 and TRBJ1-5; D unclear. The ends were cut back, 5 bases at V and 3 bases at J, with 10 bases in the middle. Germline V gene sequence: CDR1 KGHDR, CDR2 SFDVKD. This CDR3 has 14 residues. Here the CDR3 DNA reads TGTGCCACCAGTGGCGGGCGGACCAATCAGCCCCAGCATTTT. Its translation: CATSGGRTNQPQHF.

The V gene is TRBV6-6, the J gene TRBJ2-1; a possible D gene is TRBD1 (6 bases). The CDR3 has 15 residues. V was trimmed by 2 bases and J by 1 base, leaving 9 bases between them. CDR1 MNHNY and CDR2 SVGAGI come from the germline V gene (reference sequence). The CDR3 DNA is TGTGCCAGCAGTTACGCACAGGGTTCCTACAATGAGCAGTTCTTC. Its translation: CASSYAQGSYNEQFF.

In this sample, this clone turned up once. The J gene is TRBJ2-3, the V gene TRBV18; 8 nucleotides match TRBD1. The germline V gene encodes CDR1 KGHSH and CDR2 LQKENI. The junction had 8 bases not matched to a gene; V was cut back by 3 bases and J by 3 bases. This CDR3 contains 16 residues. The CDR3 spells CASSPTGDKRTDTQYF. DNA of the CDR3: TGTGCCAGCTCACCGACAGGGGATAAGCGGACAGATACGCAGTATTTT.

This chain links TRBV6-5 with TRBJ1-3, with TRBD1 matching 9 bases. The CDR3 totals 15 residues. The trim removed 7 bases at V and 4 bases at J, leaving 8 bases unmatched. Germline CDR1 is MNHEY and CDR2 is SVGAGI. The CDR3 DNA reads TGTGCCAGCAACCCGGACAGGGGTGTGGGAAACACCATATATTTT. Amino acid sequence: CASNPDRGVGNTIYF.

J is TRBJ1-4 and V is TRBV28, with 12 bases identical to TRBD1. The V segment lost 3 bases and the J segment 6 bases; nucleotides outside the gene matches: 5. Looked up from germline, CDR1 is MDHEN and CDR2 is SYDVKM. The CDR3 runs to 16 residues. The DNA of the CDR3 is TGTGCCAGCAGTTTGCTCGGGACAGGGGGCGATGAAAAACTGTTTTTT. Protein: CASSLLGTGGDEKLFF.

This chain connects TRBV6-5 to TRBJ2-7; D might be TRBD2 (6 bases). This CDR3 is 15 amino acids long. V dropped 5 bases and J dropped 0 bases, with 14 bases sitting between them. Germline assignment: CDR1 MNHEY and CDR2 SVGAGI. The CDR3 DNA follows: TGTGCCAGCAGTCTCCTGCGGGGTCTCTCCTACGAGCAGTACTTC. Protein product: CASSLLRGLSYEQYF.

CDR3 protein: CATSDSDSPTVRDTQYF. The CDR3 DNA follows: TGTGCCACCAGTGACTCGGACAGTCCGACGGTGCGGGATACGCAGTATTTT. This chain joins TRBV24-1 and TRBJ2-3, with a possible D match to TRBD1 (6 bases). CDR3 size: 17 residues. Trimming removed 4 bases at V and 6 bases at J, with 22 bases between. From germline, CDR1 is KGHDR and CDR2 SFDVKD.

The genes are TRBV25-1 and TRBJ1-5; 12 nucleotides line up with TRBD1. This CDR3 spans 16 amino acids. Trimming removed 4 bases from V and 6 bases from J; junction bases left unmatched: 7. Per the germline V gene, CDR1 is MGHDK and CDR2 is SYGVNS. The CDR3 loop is CASSAVGTGGGQPQHF. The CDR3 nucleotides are TGTGCCAGCAGTGCTGTGGGGACAGGGGGCGGTCAGCCCCAGCATTTT.

The DNA for the CDR3 is TGTGCCAGCAGTGAAGTAGCCAGGGGTGGATCACCCCTCCACTTT. As protein: CASSEVARGGSPLHF. The rearrangement uses TRBV2 and TRBJ1-6; possibly TRBD1 for D (6 bases). Germline values: CDR1 SNHLY, CDR2 FYNNEI. The CDR3 contains 15 residues. The V end lost 1 base, the J end lost 10 bases, and 14 bases lay between the germline ends.

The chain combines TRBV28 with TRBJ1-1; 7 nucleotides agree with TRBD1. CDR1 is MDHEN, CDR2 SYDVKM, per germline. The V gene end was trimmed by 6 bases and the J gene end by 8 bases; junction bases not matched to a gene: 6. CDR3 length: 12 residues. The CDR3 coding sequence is TGTGCCAGCAGCCATTTACAGGGGGAAGCTTTCTTT. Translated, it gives CASSHLQGEAFF.